This T cell receptor (beta chain) was identified during a study of blood T cell repertoires in COVID-19. Sequencing was performed with immunoSEQ multiplex PCR; in TCRdb, only in-frame clones are kept and a portion is missing. The sample consists of approximately 70,000 clones, 81% of them appearing once. This clone was counted between two and nine times. In germline, CDR1 is SEHNR, CDR2 FQNEAQ (reference sequence). The CDR3 has 15 residues. Trimming left V 5 bases short and J 4 bases short, with 14 bases between. Material: peripheral blood. The TCR comes from a woman between 65 and 79 years old with acute or convalescent COVID-19. The rearrangement links TRBV7-9 to TRBJ1-4, with unresolved D. DNA of the CDR3: TGTGCCAGCAGCCTCCGAACAGATTTTAATGAAAAACTGTTTTTT. Translated: CASSLRTDFNEKLFF.